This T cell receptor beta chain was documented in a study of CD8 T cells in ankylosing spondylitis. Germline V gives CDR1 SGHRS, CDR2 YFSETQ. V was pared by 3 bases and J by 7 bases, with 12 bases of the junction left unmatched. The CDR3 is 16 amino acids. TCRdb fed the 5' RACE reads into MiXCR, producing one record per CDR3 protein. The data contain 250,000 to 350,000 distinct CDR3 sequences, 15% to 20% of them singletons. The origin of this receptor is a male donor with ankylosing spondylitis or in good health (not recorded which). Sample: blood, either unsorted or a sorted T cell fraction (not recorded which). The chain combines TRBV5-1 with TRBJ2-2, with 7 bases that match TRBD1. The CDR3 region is CASSSGQPGTDGELFF. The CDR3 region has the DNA TGCGCCAGCAGCTCGGGACAGCCCGGAACAGACGGGGAGCTGTTTTTT.